The 27 T cell receptor beta chains reported below all come from one sample, sequenced in a study of blood T cell repertoires in COVID-19. Assay: immunoSEQ multiplex PCR; the TCRdb copy retains only in-frame clones and omits some. The top ten clones hold less than 15% of a sample with 250,000 to 300,000 clones, less than 90% of them seen once. Specimen: peripheral blood. The source of these receptors is a woman aged 25 to 39 with COVID-19, enrolled during active disease.

J is TRBJ1-2 and V is TRBV6-5; tentative D call: TRBD1 (6 bases). Trimming stripped 6 bases from V and 7 bases from J, with 18 bases between. The CDR3 is 14 residues long. Per germline, CDR1 MNHEY and CDR2 SVGAGI. The CDR3 region has the DNA TGTGCCAGCAGGTGGGGGCCCCTGGATGGTGGCTACACCTTC. Its translation is CASRWGPLDGGYTF.

The V call is TRBV6-1, the J call TRBJ2-5; 7 bases fit TRBD1. CDR1 is MNHNS, CDR2 SASEGT, per germline. The V segment lost 3 bases and the J segment 0 bases; nucleotides outside the gene matches: 7. The CDR3 sequence is 16 residues long. CDR3: CASSETTGWYQETQYF. The CDR3 coding sequence is TGTGCCAGCAGTGAGACGACAGGGTGGTACCAAGAGACCCAGTACTTC.

This chain connects TRBV9 to TRBJ2-2, with 10 bases aligning to TRBD1. The CDR3 runs 16 residues. CDR1 SGDLS and CDR2 YYNGEE come from the germline V gene. Trimming removed 4 bases from V and 2 bases from J; junction bases left unmatched: 5. CDR3 DNA sequence: TGTGCCAGCAGCCCCCGGACAGGGGGAAACACCGGGGAGCTGTTTTTT. It yields the protein CASSPRTGGNTGELFF. The full variable domain, in which reference TRBV9 and TRBJ2-2 provide the parts outside the CDR3, is DSGVTQTPKHLITATGQRVTLRCSPRSGDLSVYWYQQSLDQGLQFLIQYYNGEERAKGNILERFSAQQFPDLHSELNLSSLELGDSALYFCASSPRTGGNTGELFFGEGSRLTVL.

The chain employs TRBV6-4 and TRBJ2-7, with 11 bases identical to TRBD2. CDR3 length: 15 amino acids. Unmatched junction bases numbered 4, after V lost 5 bases and J lost 1 base. The V gene's germline CDR1 is MRHNA and CDR2 SNTAGT. CDR3 in DNA: TGTGCCAGCAGTCCTCTAGCGGGGGGTTCCTACGAGCAGTACTTC. It codes for CASSPLAGGSYEQYF.

With respect to this clone: Possible read error: a much larger clone is one base away. The chain employs TRBV3-1 (or the pseudogene TRBV3-2) and TRBJ2-7; 11 bases align to TRBD1. Trimming took 4 bases from V and 2 from J; bases not matched to a gene: 4. The CDR3 extends over 15 amino acids. In germline, CDR1 is LGHDT, CDR2 YNNKEL (reference sequence). The CDR3 nucleotides are TGTGCCAGCAGCCTACCGGGACAGGGGGCCTACGAGCAGTACTTC. Its protein product is CASSLPGQGAYEQYF.

The rearrangement links TRBV15 to TRBJ2-5, with 8 nucleotides matching TRBD2. Losses at the gene ends were 3 bases for V and 7 bases for J; bases not matched to a gene: 10. Germline assignment: CDR1 LNHNV and CDR2 YYDKDF (reference sequence). The CDR3 spans 15 residues. DNA for the CDR3: TGTGCCACCAGCAGGGTGACTAGCGCCCAGGGGACCCAGTACTTC. This translates into CATSRVTSAQGTQYF.

The V and J genes are TRBV20-1 and TRBJ2-7, with no clear D. V lost 1 base and J lost 6, with 7 bases in between. The CDR3 extends over 11 amino acids. Per germline, CDR1 DFQATT and CDR2 SNEGSKA (reference sequence). The CDR3 loop is CSARGPFEQYF. For the CDR3, the DNA is TGCAGTGCTAGAGGTCCGTTCGAGCAGTACTTC.

This sequence joins TRBV7-9 and TRBJ2-7, with TRBD1 as a possible D gene (7 bases). Germline V gene sequence: CDR1 SEHNR, CDR2 FQNEAQ (reference sequence). This CDR3 contains 13 residues. The germline V and J ends were trimmed by 5 bases and 6 bases, with 14 bases remaining between them. CDR3 nucleotides: TGTGCCAGCAGCCTCATTCAGGGGGGCGAGCAGTACTTC. This translates into CASSLIQGGEQYF.

This clone was counted once. V and J are TRBV7-9 and TRBJ2-7, with no clear D. The V gene lost 2 bases and the J gene lost 2 bases, with 10 bases spanning the gap. This CDR3 is 14 amino acids long. Germline V CDR1 and CDR2: SEHNR, FQNEAQ (reference sequence). This CDR3 reads CASSLSPRPYEQYF. The CDR3 bases are TGTGCCAGCAGCTTATCCCCCAGGCCCTACGAGCAGTACTTC.

The chain has TRBV18 and TRBJ1-6; tentatively, D is TRBD1 (5 bases). Germline CDR1 and CDR2: KGHSH and LQKENI. With 1 base removed from V and 8 bases from J, the gap between germline ends came to 12 bases. CDR3 length: 15 residues. Here the CDR3 DNA reads TGTGCCAGCTCACCACGTAAGGGGATGGATTCACCCCTCCACTTT. Its protein product is CASSPRKGMDSPLHF.

The J gene is TRBJ2-5, the V gene TRBV6-6; D gene unclear. CDR1 MNHNY and CDR2 SVGAGI come from the germline V gene (reference sequence). CDR3 length equals 13 residues. V lost 5 bases to trimming and J lost 2 bases, with 9 bases between them. Written as DNA, the CDR3 is TGTGCCAGCAGTCTTAATTCTCAAGAGACCCAGTACTTC. Translating gives CASSLNSQETQYF.

The chain combines TRBV19 with TRBJ2-2, with 11 positions matching TRBD2. The CDR3 covers 18 residues. Germline V gene sequence: CDR1 LNHDA, CDR2 SQIVND (reference sequence). V trimming: 7 bases; J trimming: 1 base; junction bases outside the gene matches: 11. This CDR3 is CASTLGRLAGRNTGELFF. CDR3 bases: TGTGCCAGTACCCTCGGTAGACTAGCGGGGCGGAACACCGGGGAGCTGTTTTTT.

The rearrangement uses TRBV6-5 and TRBJ2-5; 9 bases are a match to TRBD2. V lost 7 bases to trimming and J lost 4 bases; unmatched junction nucleotides: 10. The germline gives CDR1 MNHEY, CDR2 SVGAGI. The CDR3 covers 15 residues. The CDR3 DNA reads as TGTGCCAGCATACGGGGGCTAGCGGGGTTAGAGACCCAGTACTTC. Protein sequence: CASIRGLAGLETQYF.

This clone has only one observation. The CDR3 protein is CASSEYASGRNEQFF. As DNA, the CDR3 is TGTGCCAGCTCAGAATATGCAAGCGGGAGAAATGAGCAGTTCTTC. The chain combines TRBV18 with TRBJ2-1; 8 nucleotides agree with TRBD2. From germline, CDR1 is KGHSH and CDR2 LQKENI. This CDR3 is 15 amino acids long. With 5 bases clipped from V and 7 bases from J, the junction kept 10 bases outside the gene matches.

The V gene is TRBV5-1, the J gene TRBJ2-2, with D perhaps matching TRBD2 (6 bases). V lost 6 bases to trimming and J lost 0 bases, with 12 bases between them. The CDR3 is 15 residues long. CDR1 is SGHRS, CDR2 YFSETQ, per germline. The CDR3 DNA is TGCGCCAGCACCATGGGGGAGGCGAACACCGGGGAGCTGTTTTTT. Amino acids: CASTMGEANTGELFF.

This clone has just a few counts. The chain recombines TRBV19 with TRBJ2-3; 8 nucleotides match TRBD1. Germline CDR1 and CDR2: LNHDA and SQIVND (reference sequence). CDR3 length: 15 residues. After removal of 3 bases from V and 5 bases from J, the junction contained 7 bases not matched to a gene. In DNA form, the CDR3 reads TGTGCCAGTAGTATTTTGACAGGGGTCGTAGATACGCAGTATTTT. Translated, it gives CASSILTGVVDTQYF.

A single count supports this clone. J is TRBJ2-3 and V is TRBV2; 14 bases are shared with TRBD2. V was clipped by 7 bases and J by 6 bases; unmatched bases: 12. The CDR3 covers 17 residues. The germline V gene has CDR1 SNHLY and CDR2 FYNNEI. The CDR3 DNA follows: TGTGCCAGCACTGACCGGACGGGACTAGCGGGGGCCGATACGCAGTATTTT. Its translation is CASTDRTGLAGADTQYF.

The J gene is TRBJ1-2, the V gene TRBV7-2, with D possibly being TRBD1 (6 bases). Germline CDR1 is SGHTA and CDR2 is FQGNSA. The CDR3 length is 16 residues. Trimming took off 5 bases at V and 7 bases at J, with 23 bases between the two ends. Here the CDR3 reads CASSLQAGASIVGYTF. The CDR3 DNA is TGTGCCAGCAGCCTCCAAGCAGGGGCTAGTATAGTTGGCTACACCTTC.

The rearrangement links TRBV2 to TRBJ2-5, with 8 bases lining up with TRBD1. Germline CDR1 is SNHLY and CDR2 is FYNNEI. The V segment lost 3 bases and the J segment 4 bases; nucleotides outside the gene matches: 13. The CDR3 spans 17 residues. The CDR3 here is CASSEGRGRVGAETQYF. The CDR3, as DNA: TGTGCCAGCAGTGAGGGCAGGGGGCGCGTGGGTGCAGAGACCCAGTACTTC.

The gene calls are TRBV7-9 and TRBJ1-3; 9 bases line up with TRBD1. This CDR3 contains 17 residues. Losses at the gene ends were 5 bases for V and 3 bases for J; bases not matched to a gene: 11. Germline lookup yields CDR1 SEHNR and CDR2 FQNEAQ (reference sequence). In DNA, the CDR3 is TGTGCCAGCAGCCCATTACCCGGGACAGGGTATGGAAACACCATATATTTT. It encodes CASSPLPGTGYGNTIYF.

The gene calls are TRBV25-1 and TRBJ1-5; 9 nucleotides match TRBD1. Germline-derived CDR1 and CDR2 are MGHDK and SYGVNS. CDR3 length: 15 amino acids. V lost 6 bases, J lost 4 bases, and 7 bases stayed unmatched. The CDR3 DNA is TGTGCCAGCAGATCCGGGACAGGGCCAAATCAGCCCCAGCATTTT. As protein: CASRSGTGPNQPQHF.

This clone was detected ten times or more. The chain uses TRBV5-4 and TRBJ2-4, with 8 positions matching TRBD1. CDR3 length equals 16 residues. Germline lookup yields CDR1 SGHNT and CDR2 YYREEE (reference sequence). V trimming: 3 bases; J trimming: 0 bases; junction bases outside the gene matches: 5. The CDR3 region has the DNA TGTGCCAGCAGCTCTGGACAGGGACTAGCCAAAAACATTCAGTACTTC. This gives the protein CASSSGQGLAKNIQYF.

The rearrangement links TRBV27 to TRBJ2-3; TRBD2 aligns across 8 bases. Germline loops: CDR1 MNHEY, CDR2 SMNVEV (reference sequence). The V segment lost 2 bases and the J segment 5 bases; nucleotides outside the gene matches: 6. This CDR3 comprises 15 residues. The CDR3 region has the DNA TGTGCCAGCAGTTTAAAGCGGGGGTGGGTAGATACGCAGTATTTT. This translates into CASSLKRGWVDTQYF.

A few counts support this clone. The J gene is TRBJ2-7, the V gene TRBV3-1 (or the pseudogene TRBV3-2); 12 nucleotides align to TRBD1. The CDR3 consists of 15 residues. Unmatched junction bases numbered 3, after V lost 4 bases and J lost 2 bases. The germline CDR1 and CDR2 sequences are LGHDT and YNNKEL (reference sequence). The CDR3 DNA follows: TGTGCCAGCAGCCGCCGGGACAGGGGGCCCTACGAGCAGTACTTC. It translates to CASSRRDRGPYEQYF.

This clone was seen only a few times. V usage is TRBV14 and J usage is TRBJ1-6; 8 nucleotides match TRBD1. This CDR3 contains 18 residues. V lost 4 bases, J lost 3 bases, and 11 bases stayed unmatched. The germline V gene encodes CDR1 SGHDN and CDR2 FVKESK. The CDR3 loop reads CASSPDPRGLGYNSPLHF. The CDR3 nucleotides are TGTGCCAGCAGCCCTGACCCCAGGGGGCTAGGCTATAATTCACCCCTCCACTTT.

The gene calls are TRBV19 and TRBJ2-5; TRBD2 matches at 9 bases. CDR3 length: 14 residues. The V and J ends lost 1 base and 5 bases, in that order; junction bases with no gene match: 2. CDR1 LNHDA and CDR2 SQIVND come from the germline V gene (reference sequence). CDR3 region: CASSIGGGAETQYF. DNA for the CDR3: TGTGCCAGTAGTATAGGCGGGGGGGCGGAGACCCAGTACTTC.

V usage is TRBV19 and J usage is TRBJ1-3; possible D gene TRBD1, 5 bases. Trimming took 4 bases from V and 0 from J, leaving 10 bases between them. The CDR3 runs to 15 residues. Germline-derived CDR1 and CDR2 are LNHDA and SQIVND (reference sequence). Here the CDR3 DNA reads TGTGCCAGTAGTACCCGAGACAGCTCTGGAAACACCATATATTTT. Translation: CASSTRDSSGNTIYF.